The 3 T cell receptor beta chains reported below all come from one sample, sequenced in a study of tumor-infiltrating lymphocytes in primary liver carcinoma. The authors made TCR beta cDNA from 400 to 550 ng total RNA with a constant-region primer. Construction of TCR beta libraries relied on three successive nested multiplex PCR rounds employing slightly modified ARM-PCR. The opening two PCR rounds, 10 cycles each, paired TRBV1-TRBV30 forward primers with a C-beta reverse primer. TCRdb itself ran the multiplex PCR reads through MiXCR, one entry per CDR3 protein. The table records 310,000 or so distinct CDR3 sequences, 65% of them present only once. Unsorted whole blood served as the source of blood RNA, and germline DNA was extracted as well. Sequences were obtained from peripheral blood. These receptors were taken from a man aged 35 to 55 with primary liver carcinoma and hepatitis B virus infection.

This clonotype was counted many times. V and J are TRBV11-2 and TRBJ2-7; D is undetermined. The CDR3 loop spans 15 amino acids. V lost 3 bases and J 0 bases, leaving 12 bases between the germline ends. Germline values: CDR1 SGHAT, CDR2 FQNNGV. Here the CDR3 reads CASSFATMSSYEQYF. The CDR3 nucleotides are TGTGCCAGCAGCTTTGCAACGATGAGCTCCTACGAGCAGTACTTC.

This chain's CDR3 is CASSEAPRWPPQHF. In DNA, the CDR3 is TGTGCCAGCAGTGAAGCGCCACGATGGCCGCCCCAGCATTTT. The V and J genes are TRBV6-1 and TRBJ1-5; D is undetermined. In germline, CDR1 is MNHNS, CDR2 SASEGT. V shed 0 bases and J shed 9 bases, with 12 bases lying between them. The CDR3 has 14 residues.

Regarding this clonotype: This may arise from a read error, as a much more abundant clone is one base away. V and J are TRBV6-6 and TRBJ2-7, with 11 nucleotides matching TRBD2. Germline V lookup: CDR1 MNHNY, CDR2 SVGAGI (reference sequence). This CDR3 contains 15 residues. CDR3 in amino acids: CDSSPTSGSKYEQYF. The CDR3 nucleotides are TGTGACAGCAGCCCTACTAGCGGGAGCAAGTACGAGCAGTACTTC.